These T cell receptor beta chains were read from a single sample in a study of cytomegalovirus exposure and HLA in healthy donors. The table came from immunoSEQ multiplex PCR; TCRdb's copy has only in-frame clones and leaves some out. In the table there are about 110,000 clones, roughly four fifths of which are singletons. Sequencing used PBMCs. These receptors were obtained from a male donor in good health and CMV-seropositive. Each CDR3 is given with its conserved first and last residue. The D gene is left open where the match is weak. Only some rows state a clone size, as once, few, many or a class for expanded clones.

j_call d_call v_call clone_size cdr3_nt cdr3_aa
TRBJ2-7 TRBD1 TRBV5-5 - TGTGCCAGCAGCTTTGTGACAGGGGGCTACGAGCAGTACTTC CASSFVTGGYEQYF
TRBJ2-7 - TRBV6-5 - TGTGCCAGCAGTTACTCGGGACTGGGGGACGAGCAGTACTTC CASSYSGLGDEQYF
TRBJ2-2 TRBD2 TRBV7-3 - TGTGCCAGCAGCGCGCTAGCGGGGGGGGACACCGGGGAGCTGTTTTTT CASSALAGGDTGELFF
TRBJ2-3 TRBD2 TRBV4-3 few TGCGCCAGCAGCCCAGGAATAGCGGGGGCAGTAGCAGATACGCAGTATTTT CASSPGIAGAVADTQYF
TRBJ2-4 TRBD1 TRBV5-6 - TGTGCCAGCAGCTTCAGGGGGAACATTCAGTACTTC CASSFRGNIQYF
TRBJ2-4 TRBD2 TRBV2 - TGTGCCAGCAAAGGGCCTAGCGGGGGGTCGGACATTCAGTACTTC CASKGPSGGSDIQYF
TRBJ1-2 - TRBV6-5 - TGTGCCAGCAGTTACTCTATGGGCGGGTCCTATGGCTACACCTTC CASSYSMGGSYGYTF
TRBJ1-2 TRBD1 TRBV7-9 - TGTGCCAGCAGCCCGGGACAGGGAGTAAATGGCTACACCTTC CASSPGQGVNGYTF
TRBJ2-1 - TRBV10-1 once TGCGCCAGCAGTGCCAGGGCCTACAATGAGCAGTTCTTC CASSARAYNEQFF
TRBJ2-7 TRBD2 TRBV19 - TGTGCCAGTAGTATGGGACTAGCGGGCAACTACGAGCAGTACTTC CASSMGLAGNYEQYF
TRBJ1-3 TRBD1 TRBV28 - TGTGCCAGCAGGGGGGGGACAGGGTATCGATCTGGAAACACCATATATTTT CASRGGTGYRSGNTIYF
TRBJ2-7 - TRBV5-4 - TGTGCCAGCAGCCCACAATACTCCTACGAGCAGTACTTC CASSPQYSYEQYF
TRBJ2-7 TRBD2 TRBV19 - TGTGCCAGTAGTATCTTAGCGGGAGTCTACGAGCAGTACTTC CASSILAGVYEQYF
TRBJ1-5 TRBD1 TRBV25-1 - TGTGCCAGCAGTGAATATATCGGGGATGCGGCAGGGGGCCAGCCCCAGCATTTT CASSEYIGDAAGGQPQHF
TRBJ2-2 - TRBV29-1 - TGCAGCGTTGAGGCGACTGGGGGCGGCGGGGAGCTGTTTTTT CSVEATGGGGELFF
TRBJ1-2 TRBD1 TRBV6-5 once TGTGCCAGCAGAAGGGACAGGGGGAGGTATGGCTACACCTTC CASRRDRGRYGYTF
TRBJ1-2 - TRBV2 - TGTGCCAGCAGTGTTCCAGGCCAGATGGAAGGCTACACCTTC CASSVPGQMEGYTF
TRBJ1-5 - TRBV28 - TGTGCCAGCAGTTTACCCCGGGGGGCCAATAATCAGCCCCAGCATTTT CASSLPRGANNQPQHF
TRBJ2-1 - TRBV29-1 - TGCAGCCACCCCATGCGGGGATCCTACAATGAGCAGTTCTTC CSHPMRGSYNEQFF
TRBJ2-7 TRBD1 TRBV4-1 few TGCGCCAGCAGCCAAGGACAGGGAACCTACGAGCAGTACTTC CASSQGQGTYEQYF
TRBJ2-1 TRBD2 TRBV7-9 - TGTGCCAGCAGCTTAGTATTCGGGGGGGGCAGTGAGCAGTTCTTC CASSLVFGGGSEQFF
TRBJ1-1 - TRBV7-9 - TGTGCCAGCAGCCGAGCGGGGGACACTGAAGCTTTCTTT CASSRAGDTEAFF
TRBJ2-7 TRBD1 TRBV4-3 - TGCGCCAGCAGCCAAGGTGACAGGGGATACGAGCAGTACTTC CASSQGDRGYEQYF
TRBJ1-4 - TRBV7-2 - TGTGCCAGCAGCTTAGGGGGGCGTGAAAAACTGTTTTTT CASSLGGREKLFF
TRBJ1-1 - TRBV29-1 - TGCAGCGTTGACAGGCAAATGAACACTGAAGCTTTCTTT CSVDRQMNTEAFF
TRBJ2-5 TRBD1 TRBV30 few TGTGCCTGGAGTGCTAGGGACAGGGGGTGGGAGACCCAGTACTTC CAWSARDRGWETQYF